This TCR beta chain was recorded in a study of cytomegalovirus exposure and HLA in healthy donors (TCRdb year 2017). Background for the entire study: An earlier analysis of some 600 of the donors reported 276 Gb of sequence data and 95 million to 130 million unique TCR beta sequences obtained from some 170 million T cells. All discovery cohort repertoires had been generated using a single sequencing platform. The study combined high-throughput TCR immunosequencing, statistical association of individual TCRs with disease status, and machine learning to predict cytomegalovirus infection status. In addition to the first cohort of approximately 650 subjects, a separate validation cohort of approximately 120 different subjects was used. Among about 400 genotyped donors of the cohort, an average of roughly 230,000 unique TCR beta nucleotide sequences was sequenced per donor, of which roughly 17% were non-productive. Class I and class II HLA loci were covered by the typing at four-digit resolution. A later genetic analysis took genome-wide SNP genotypes for about 65% of the roughly 670 donors and used that subset as a discovery cohort. Donor age, sex, ethnicity and CMV serostatus were compiled together with the repertoire data. Rather than drawing on any new phenotypic data, the later analysis identified candidate immune exposures from TCR beta sequences and the way those sequences occurred across donors. The study was designed to test whether signatures of past pathogen exposure could be identified by cataloging public T cell receptors. Typing coverage differed by locus: A, B, C, DRB1 and DQB1 were typed in about 629-640 donors, DQA1 in 522, DPA1 in around 610, and DPB1 in roughly 450. Several DR-DQ haplotypes were handled as single units for association and clustering because linkage in the cohort was strong. The study used immunosequencing to profile the T cell repertoires of approximately 690 subjects and linked those repertoires to cytomegalovirus serostatus. Of the roughly 400 genotyped donors, about 80% fell in the genetic ancestry cluster associated with self-reported Caucasian donors. In a later analysis, previously published TCR beta repertoires from about 670 donors were re-analyzed and high-resolution HLA genotyping was added so that TCR occurrence patterns could be studied. An early release covering 500 to 750 HLA-typed donors comprised roughly 300 gigabases of sequencing data and tens of millions of unique TCR sequences. To decide whether each TCR beta V gene segment behaved as functional or pseudogenic, an earlier analysis of some 580 of the donors relied on high-throughput TCR beta sequencing. Overall results and qualifications from the work: A further reported finding was that TCR beta sequences accurately predicted the HLA-A and HLA-B alleles for most subjects in the first cohort. Sequencing depth was assumed to be roughly uniform across donors in the presence/absence analyses, though that assumption may not hold. Because some donors lacked HLA typing at each locus, the association tests relied only on the typed subset. An association between a missense DCLRE1C variant and V-gene and J-gene trimming of TCR beta chains was found in a later genetic analysis and replicated in an independent cohort. The authors suggested that the approach could potentially be generalized to other disease states and immunological phenotypes. A total of 150 to 200 TCR beta chains were listed by the study as associated with cytomegalovirus. Assigning TCR associations to individual alleles was difficult when HLA alleles, especially DR and DQ, strongly co-occurred. In an earlier analysis of some 640 of the donors, most TCR beta V segments were observed in productive rearrangements about 90% or about 30% of the time, broadly matching IMGT annotations. A cluster of highly shared sequence variants was judged likely to represent a technical artifact of the sequencing pipeline. Linkage disequilibrium might explain the correlated functional status among segregating V segments, but an unknown experimental factor could not be excluded. Specific HLA alleles were associated with some 15,000 TCR beta sequences at a false discovery rate of 0.05 in a later analysis. This cohort had only TCR beta chains sequenced, and the lack of alpha or paired-chain data limited which features could be detected. About 15 rarely observed V segments, including chromosome 9 orphons, were excluded from the earlier analysis of several hundred of the donors because counts were too low. In a later analysis, HLA-associated TCR beta chains were found to be more clonally expanded and to have lower generation probabilities than equally common non-associated chains. The classifier was reported to diagnose cytomegalovirus status with high specificity and sensitivity in both the original cohort and the validation cohort. Most TCR sequences were observed very rarely across donors, whereas some public TCRs were present in many individuals. According to a later analysis, parvovirus B19, influenza, CMV and Epstein-Barr virus appeared linked to several top co-occurrence clusters. A later analysis found that most CMV-associated TCR beta chains appeared HLA-restricted, with HLA associations seemingly driven largely by CMV exposure. A later genetic analysis reported fewer N-insertions in productive TCRs among donors in an Asian-associated ancestry cluster than the roughly 700-donor mean. Because the 87-base-pair reads could not distinguish some IMGT-functional V segments, including TRBV6-2 and TRBV6-3, those segments were excluded. A few of the identified cytomegalovirus-associated TCR beta chains were confirmed in vitro to be specific for cytomegalovirus antigens. CMV serostatus was the only immune exposure information available for the cohort. According to a later analysis, TCR association rates differed among HLA loci, with DRB1 alleles showing the most associated TCRs and HLA-C alleles showing the fewest.

From its cysteine to its phenylalanine, the CDR3 spans 14 amino acids. Just CDR3 DNA is preserved here, 42 bases in frame from base 1. The germline V and J ends show losses of 3 bases and 7 bases respectively, and no gene match explains 3 bases of the junction. As encoded in the germline V gene, CDR1 is SGHVS while CDR2 is FNYEAQ. The cohort was made up of 666 healthy bone marrow donors. At the time of sampling, every cohort member was nominally healthy, though immune exposures that went unrecorded were likely present. The donor was CMV seronegative and belonged to the group of 352 seronegative cohort members. A peripheral blood sample was provided by each donor, and peripheral blood mononuclear cells were used for TCR beta sequencing. The Qiagen DNeasy Blood Extraction Kit was used to extract genomic DNA from the blood cell samples. Library creation used the immunoSEQ multiplex PCR assay. A mixture of 60 forward primers for TCR Vbeta segments and 13 reverse primers for TCR Jbeta segments was used in the multiplex PCR. The CDR3 region of rearranged TCR beta genes was amplified from genomic DNA by a multiplex PCR assay. On the Illumina HiSeq System, the amplified TCR beta libraries were sequenced as 87-base-pair reads. The authors processed their data as follows. Across the roughly 700 repertoires, a later analysis counted some 80 million unique TCR beta chains, roughly 11 million of which were shared by at least two donors. A nearest-neighbor algorithm error-corrected the raw reads and collapsed the reads into unique sequences, merging closely related sequences to remove PCR and sequencing errors. CDR3 sequences were aligned to IMGT reference sequences to assign V, D and J gene segments. For a sequence to be retained, at least a six-nucleotide match to both a V gene segment and a J gene segment was required. A rearrangement counted as productive if the CDR3 had no stop codons and remained in frame with V and J, and every other rearrangement counted as non-productive. CDR3 was defined according to IMGT convention as the region running from the second conserved V-encoded cysteine to the conserved J-encoded phenylalanine. The earlier analysis of about 620 of the donors excluded sequences that lacked an unambiguous match to a single V gene segment. An earlier analysis of a few hundred of the donors classified V segments as functional when productive rearrangements were above 56.7% and as segregating when the standard deviation between donors was above 5%. A statistical classification framework was developed to diagnose cytomegalovirus status using the catalog of TCR beta chain sequences. In a later analysis, V and J genes were assigned by comparing TCR nucleotide sequences against IMGT/GENE-DB human TR gene sequences. Using the TCRdist pipeline, a later analysis assigned CDR3 sequences along with most-parsimonious VDJ recombination scenarios. A later analysis defined each TCR beta chain by its CDR3 amino acid sequence plus V-gene family, and excluded reads lacking a unique V-gene family. As a way to deal with suspected cross-contamination and a sequencing artifact, a later analysis dropped 450 to 600 nucleotide sequences that were highly shared and had low generation probability. A later analysis calculated a clonal expansion index for each public chain from normalized within-repertoire ranks of inferred template counts. Generation probabilities in a later analysis came from a VDJ recombination model fitted to out-of-frame rearrangements, and those results were checked against IGoR. A later analysis scored TCR-TCR, TCR-HLA and TCR-CMV co-occurrence with hypergeometric tests, applying a repertoire-size bias correction to TCR pairs. A later analysis estimated false discovery rates by permuting HLA or CMV assignments 20 times. In a later analysis, co-occurring TCRs were grouped with DBSCAN, and TCRdist sequence similarity was added when clustering was performed within HLA-allele-positive subsets. Repertoires with fewer than 30,000 or more than 120,000 public chains were left out of co-occurrence clustering, as were about 5 repertoires with anomalous nucleotide sharing. Sourced from immuneACCESS, this table was stored by TCRdb with only in-frame sequences that have V and J called. A share of the clones is absent; for the studies checked, an unresolved V gene accounts for under half, and the remainder has no known explanation. V and J calls and clone size follow that table, whereas D and trimming were derived from the DNA. Present in this sample are 200,000 or so clones, about 79% of which were seen just once. The ten largest clones represent 1.5% to 2% of the sample.

Concerning this clone itself: The antigen it binds to is not known. No much larger clone is present one base from it, and per-base qualities are unavailable.

The sample taken for sequencing was PBMCs. Recombination connected TRBV7-6 to TRBJ1-5, with 10 central nucleotides matching TRBD1. This receptor was taken from a man younger than 35 in good health and CMV-seronegative. The nucleotides read TGTGCCAGCAGCTTGGGGACAGGGGAGCAGCCCCAGCATTTT. This gives the protein CASSLGTGEQPQHF.